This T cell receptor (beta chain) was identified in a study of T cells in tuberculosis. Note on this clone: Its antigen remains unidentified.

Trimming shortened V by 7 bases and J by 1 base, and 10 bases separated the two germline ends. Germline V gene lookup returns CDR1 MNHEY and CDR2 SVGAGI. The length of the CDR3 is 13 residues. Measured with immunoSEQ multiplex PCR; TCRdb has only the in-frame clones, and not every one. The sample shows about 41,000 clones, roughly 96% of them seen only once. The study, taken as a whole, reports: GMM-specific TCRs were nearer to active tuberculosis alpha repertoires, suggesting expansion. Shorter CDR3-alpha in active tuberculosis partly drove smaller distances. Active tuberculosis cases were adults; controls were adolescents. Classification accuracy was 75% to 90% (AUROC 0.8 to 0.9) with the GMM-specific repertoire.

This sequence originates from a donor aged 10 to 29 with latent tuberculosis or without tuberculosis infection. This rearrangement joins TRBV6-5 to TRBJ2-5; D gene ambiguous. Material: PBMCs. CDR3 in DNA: TGTGCCAGCAAGAGGTCTCTCCAAGAGACCCAGTACTTC. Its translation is CASKRSLQETQYF.